This is a list of T cell receptor beta chains from one sample in a study of regulatory T cells in long-lasting Graves disease. In TCRdb, the multiplex PCR reads were re-called with MiXCR into one record per CDR3 protein. The sample contains around 450,000 distinct CDR3 sequences, about 16% of which appear only once. The sample also formed part of further work on T cells in Graves' hyperthyroidism and ophthalmopathy.

The sample here was peripheral blood mononuclear cells (PBMCs), taken at new diagnosis, from a patient treated with antithyroid drugs. The receptors here all came from a middle-aged man with Graves disease. Both conserved end residues are part of each CDR3. The D gene is left open where the match is weak. Expanded clones are given a class, and other clones once, few, many or no size at all.

>NA|TRBJ2-3|many|TRBV5-1
TGTGCCAGCAGTTTACTGGGCACTAGCACAGATACGCAGTATTTT
CASSLLGTSTDTQYF
>NA|TRBJ2-3|many|TRBV2
TGTGCCAGTCCGGGAGGACAGGGCCCAGATACGCAGTATTTT
CASPGGQGPDTQYF
>TRBD1|TRBJ1-1|many|TRBV2
TGTGCCAGCATTCGAGGACAGGGGGCTGAAGCTTTCTTT
CASIRGQGAEAFF
>NA|TRBJ2-5|many|TRBV7-9
TGTGCCAGCAGCTTAATGGGAGAGACCCAGTACTTC
CASSLMGETQYF
>TRBD2|TRBJ2-1|many|TRBV29-1
TGCAGCGTTGAGGGACTAGCGCGCGACAATGAGCAGTTCTTC
CSVEGLARDNEQFF
>NA|TRBJ1-5|many|TRBV27
TGTGCCAGCAGCTGGCGGGGGGATAGCAATCAGCCCCAGCATTTT
CASSWRGDSNQPQHF
>TRBD2|TRBJ2-1|many|TRBV12-3/TRBV12-4
TGTGCCAGCAGTTTGGGGGGGTACGGCAATGAGCAGTTCTTC
CASSLGGYGNEQFF
>TRBD1|TRBJ2-5|many|TRBV3-1
TGTGCCAGCAGCACCGGGACAGGGGTTCCAAGTGAGACCCAGTACTTC
CASSTGTGVPSETQYF
>TRBD2|TRBJ2-1|once|TRBV6-1
TGTGCCAGCAGTCGGGCTAGCGGGAGCTCCTACAATGAGCAGTTCTTC
CASSRASGSSYNEQFF
>TRBD2|TRBJ2-3|few|TRBV5-1
TGCGCCAGCAGCTTGGGGGCGGCGGGAGGTGTGACAGATACGCAGTATTTT
CASSLGAAGGVTDTQYF
>NA|TRBJ1-2|many|TRBV5-1
TGCGCCAGCAGCCCTCACACAGAGAACTATGGCTACACCTTC
CASSPHTENYGYTF
>NA|TRBJ2-1|few|TRBV6-1
TGTGCCAGCAGCGCAGCGGCGCCAAGCTCCTACAATGAGCAGTTCTTC
CASSAAAPSSYNEQFF
>TRBD2|TRBJ2-1|many|TRBV24-1
TGTGCCACCAGTGATTCGCCGGGACTAGCGGGCCGAGATAATGAGCAGTTCTTC
CATSDSPGLAGRDNEQFF
>NA|TRBJ2-7|many|TRBV28
TGTGCCAGCAGTCCTCCGGAAAGCTCCTACGAGCAGTACTTC
CASSPPESSYEQYF
>NA|TRBJ2-7|many|TRBV20-1
TGCAGTGCTAGAGCCCAGGCAGGGTCCTCCTACGAGCAGTACTTC
CSARAQAGSSYEQYF
>TRBD1|TRBJ1-2|NA|TRBV29-1
TGCAGCGCCGACAGGGATGGCTACACCTTC
CSADRDGYTF
>NA|TRBJ2-3|many|TRBV28
TGTGCCAGCAGTTTAAAAGGACAACCCACAGATACGCAGTATTTT
CASSLKGQPTDTQYF
>NA|TRBJ1-2|many|TRBV18
TGTGCCAGCTCACCAATAGCCGACAGCGGTTTCTATGGCTACACCTTC
CASSPIADSGFYGYTF
>NA|TRBJ2-5|NA|TRBV7-2
TGTGCCAGCAGCCGGCCCAAGCAGCAAGAGACCCAGTACTTC
CASSRPKQQETQYF
>NA|TRBJ2-5|many|TRBV11-1
TGTGCCAGCAACCAATTCGGGGCAGGGACACAAGAGACCCAGTACTTC
CASNQFGAGTQETQYF
>TRBD1|TRBJ2-3|NA|TRBV18
TGTGCCAGCTCACCACCCGGACAGGGGTCAGATACGCAGTATTTT
CASSPPGQGSDTQYF
>TRBD2|TRBJ2-1|many|TRBV2
TGTGCCAGCAAGCGACTAGCGGGAGGATACAATGAGCAGTTCTTC
CASKRLAGGYNEQFF
>NA|TRBJ1-2|many|TRBV30
TGTGCCTGGAGTGACCTGAGCTACACCTTC
CAWSDLSYTF
>NA|TRBJ2-5|many|TRBV28
TGTGCCAGCAGTTTATGGACAGGCGGACAAGAGACCCAGTACTTC
CASSLWTGGQETQYF
>NA|TRBJ2-7|many|TRBV28
TGTGCCAGCAGAAAAGGGACATTCTCCTACGAGCAGTACTTC
CASRKGTFSYEQYF
>NA|TRBJ2-7|few|TRBV7-9
TGTGCCAGCACCCCGGGAGATCAGCGGGCGACAATTTACGAGCAGTACTTC
CASTPGDQRATIYEQYF
>NA|TRBJ2-1|few|TRBV12-3/TRBV12-4
TGTGCCAGCAGTTTAGACGCGAACAATGAGCAGTTCTTC
CASSLDANNEQFF
>TRBD2|TRBJ2-1|many|TRBV28
TGTGCCAGCCCACCCTCTAGCGGGTCGAATGAGCAGTTCTTC
CASPPSSGSNEQFF
>NA|TRBJ1-5|NA|TRBV27
TGTGCCAGCAGTTTAAAGGGGACCCCCTGGTCCTTCAATCAGCCCCAGCATTTT
CASSLKGTPWSFNQPQHF
>NA|TRBJ2-7|many|TRBV5-1
TGCGCCAGCAAAGAGACAGAGTACGAGCAGTACTTC
CASKETEYEQYF
>NA|TRBJ2-1|many|TRBV11-2
TGTGCCAGCAGCTTAGAACTAGGGCTAAATGAGCAGTTCTTC
CASSLELGLNEQFF
>NA|TRBJ2-4|many|TRBV3-1
TGTGCCAGCAGCCAAGTCGCAGGGACCAAAAACATTCAGTACTTC
CASSQVAGTKNIQYF
>TRBD1|TRBJ1-5|NA|TRBV10-1
TGCGCCAGCAGTGCCAGGACAGGGGGCGTTCAGCCCCAGCATTTT
CASSARTGGVQPQHF
>TRBD2|TRBJ2-2|few|TRBV20-1
TGCAGTGCTAGAGATTTTAGCGGGGTTGCGAACACCGGGGAGCTGTTTTTT
CSARDFSGVANTGELFF
>NA|TRBJ1-3|few|TRBV6-5
TGTGCCAGCAGTTACGACATGCTAGGGGACACCATATATTTT
CASSYDMLGDTIYF
>NA|TRBJ2-7|many|TRBV18
TGTGCCAGCTCACCACAACTACAGGGCTCCTACGAGCAGTACTTC
CASSPQLQGSYEQYF
>NA|TRBJ1-6|NA|TRBV27
TGTGCCAGCAGTTTACGAGGTGGCTCCTATAATTCACCCCTCCACTTT
CASSLRGGSYNSPLHF
>NA|TRBJ2-4|NA|TRBV11-2
TGTGCCAGCAGCTTTTTTGGGATTCAGTACTTC
CASSFFGIQYF
>NA|TRBJ2-7|many|TRBV28
TGTGCCAGCATAGGGGGGCCCTACGAGCAGTACTTC
CASIGGPYEQYF
>TRBD1|TRBJ1-5|many|TRBV28
TGTGCCAGCAGTTTATTGACCGGGACAGGGCGTAATCAGCCCCAGCATTTT
CASSLLTGTGRNQPQHF
>NA|TRBJ2-2|NA|TRBV7-9
TGTGCCAGCAGCCCCGGGATCGCCATCGGGGAGCTGTTTTTT
CASSPGIAIGELFF
>NA|TRBJ2-7|NA|TRBV6-1
TGTGCCAGCAGCTCCGAGGGGGGGGGGCCCTCCTACGAGCAGTACTTC
CASSSEGGGPSYEQYF
>TRBD2|TRBJ2-1|NA|TRBV12-3/TRBV12-4
TGTGCCAGCAGTCAGCGGGAGGGCCGGGGAGAGCAGTTCTTC
CASSQREGRGEQFF
>TRBD1|TRBJ1-3|NA|TRBV5-6
TGTGCCAGCAGCTTGTACCTGACAGGGTTCACTGGAAACACCATATATTTT
CASSLYLTGFTGNTIYF
>NA|TRBJ2-5|many|TRBV2
TGTGCCAGCCAGTGGCAGGAGCGGCAGACCCAGTACTTC
CASQWQERQTQYF